Listed below are T cell receptor beta chains from one sample, sequenced in a study of CD8 T cells in Susac syndrome. TCRdb itself ran the immunoSEQ multiplex PCR reads through MiXCR, one entry per CDR3 protein. Of over 95,000 distinct CDR3 sequences listed, 85% to 95% are singletons. The sample comprised CD8+ T cells from PBMCs. Source of these receptors: a human donor in good health. CDR3s include the opening cysteine and the closing phenylalanine or tryptophan. Fields, in order: clone size, J gene, D gene, V gene, CDR3 DNA, CDR3 protein. A D gene is named only where the DNA matches it firmly. The listing skips clone size in some rows; elsewhere it reads once, few, many or a size class.

.	TRBJ2-7	TRBD1	TRBV5-1	TGCGCCAGCAGCCCGATGGACAGGGGGCATTCCCCCTACGAGCAGTACTTC	CASSPMDRGHSPYEQYF
.	TRBJ2-5	.	TRBV11-2	TGTGCCAGCAGCTTGGGCGGGCCCGTCCGAGAGACCCAGTACTTC	CASSLGGPVRETQYF
.	TRBJ1-1	TRBD1	TRBV29-1	TGCAGCGTTGAACAGGGGGCCGTCACTGAAGCTTTCTTT	CSVEQGAVTEAFF
.	TRBJ1-1	.	TRBV7-2	TGTGCCAGCAGCTTAGGCTCCCCAAGGGAGAACACTGAAGCTTTCTTT	CASSLGSPRENTEAFF
.	TRBJ2-7	.	TRBV7-8	TGTGCCAGCAGCGCGGAAGGAGTCCGCTCCTACGAGCAGTACTTC	CASSAEGVRSYEQYF
once	TRBJ1-5	.	TRBV20-1	TGCAGTGCTAGAGCAGGGGAGAATAGCAATCAGCCCCAGCATTTT	CSARAGENSNQPQHF
.	TRBJ1-2	.	TRBV20-1	TGCAGTGCTAGAGAACGGGTGACTAACTATGGCTACACCTTC	CSARERVTNYGYTF
.	TRBJ2-7	.	TRBV18	TGTGCCAGCTCACCGGGGCGATACGAGCAGTACTTC	CASSPGRYEQYF
.	TRBJ1-1	.	TRBV4-1	TGCGCCAGCAGCCAAGGATTCTTAGACACTGAAGCTTTCTTT	CASSQGFLDTEAFF
.	TRBJ2-1	TRBD2	TRBV20-1	TGCAGTGCTCCCCCCGCGGGGGGGCCGGGGGAGCAGTTCTTC	CSAPPAGGPGEQFF
.	TRBJ2-5	.	TRBV5-6	TGTGCCAGCAGCTCGGGGTACGGACAGAAAGAGACCCAGTACTTC	CASSSGYGQKETQYF
.	TRBJ1-2	.	TRBV20-1	TGCAGTGCTAGACTTTTGGGCGGCTACACCTTC	CSARLLGGYTF
.	TRBJ1-1	.	TRBV5-5	TGTGCCAGCAGCTTGGCCAGGACTGTGAACACTGAAGCTTTCTTT	CASSLARTVNTEAFF
.	TRBJ1-1	.	TRBV7-6	TGTGCCAGCAGCTTAGCAAACAGGGTTGGCACTGAAGCTTTCTTT	CASSLANRVGTEAFF
.	TRBJ2-2	.	TRBV7-3	TGTGCCAGCAGCCCTCAGGGGAAAACCGGGGAGCTGTTTTTT	CASSPQGKTGELFF
.	TRBJ1-1	.	TRBV5-1	TGCGCCAGCAGCTCTGGGGCAGGGAACACTGAAGCTTTCTTT	CASSSGAGNTEAFF
once	TRBJ2-1	TRBD2	TRBV29-1	TGCAGCGTTGCGCGGGAGGGCCTCTCCGATGAGCAGTTCTTC	CSVAREGLSDEQFF
.	TRBJ1-6	.	TRBV20-1	TGCAGTGCTAAAAAGGACAGAGCCTCCTATAATTCACCCCTCCACTTT	CSAKKDRASYNSPLHF
.	TRBJ1-2	TRBD1	TRBV7-9	TGTGCCAGCAGCCCCCTGGGGACAGTAAACTATGGCTACACCTTC	CASSPLGTVNYGYTF
.	TRBJ2-5	TRBD2	TRBV28	TGTGCCAGCAGTTTTGGGCTAGCGGTTGGAGAGACCCAGTACTTC	CASSFGLAVGETQYF
.	TRBJ1-2	.	TRBV5-1	TGCGCCAGCAGCTTGGAACAACCCTATGGCTACACCTTC	CASSLEQPYGYTF
.	TRBJ2-2	.	TRBV27	TGTGCCAGCAGTTTATCGCAGACGCACACCGGGGAGCTGTTTTTT	CASSLSQTHTGELFF
.	TRBJ1-2	TRBD1	TRBV19	TGTGCCAGTAGAACAGGGGGTCTAGACTATGGCTACACCTTC	CASRTGGLDYGYTF
.	TRBJ2-4	.	TRBV20-1	TGCAGTGCTAGCTCCGTGGGGGGAGTAGCCAAAAACATTCAGTACTTC	CSASSVGGVAKNIQYF
.	TRBJ2-1	.	TRBV6-2/TRBV6-3	TGTGCCAGCAGTTACTCTTACGAGCAGTTCTTC	CASSYSYEQFF
.	TRBJ1-1	.	TRBV7-9	TGTGCCAGCAGCTTAAATCCAGCAGGGGTTACTGGCACTGAAGCTTTCTTT	CASSLNPAGVTGTEAFF
.	TRBJ2-5	.	TRBV29-1	TGCAGCGTTGTAAGGGATGTGGAGACCCAGTACTTC	CSVVRDVETQYF
.	TRBJ1-1	.	TRBV29-1	TGCAGCGTTGAACGGAAGGTGAGCACTGAAGCTTTCTTT	CSVERKVSTEAFF
.	TRBJ2-1	TRBD1	TRBV20-1	TGCAGTGTAAGGGGGCAGGCTGATGAGCAGTTCTTC	CSVRGQADEQFF
.	TRBJ2-1	.	TRBV20-1	TGCAGTGCTAGTAGTTCTGCCGGTAGGGTCAGCTCCTACAATGAGCAGTTCTTC	CSASSSAGRVSSYNEQFF
.	TRBJ2-1	.	TRBV5-8	TGTGCCAGCAGCCTCCGATATGAGCAGTTCTTC	CASSLRYEQFF
.	TRBJ2-1	TRBD1	TRBV2	TGTGCCAGTCTACCGGACAGGGGAGACGATGAGCAGTTCTTC	CASLPDRGDDEQFF
once	TRBJ2-3	.	TRBV14	TGTGCCAGCAGCCTATCAAAGGACTCCTATGCTAGCACAGATACGCAGTATTTT	CASSLSKDSYASTDTQYF
.	TRBJ2-1	TRBD2	TRBV7-3	TGTGCCAGCAGCTCCCCATCAACGCGACTGAGCGGGAGGGTATACAATGAGCAGTTCTTC	CASSSPSTRLSGRVYNEQFF
.	TRBJ1-4	.	TRBV10-3	TGTGCCATCGGTGACGACAGAAAACTGTTTTTT	CAIGDDRKLFF
.	TRBJ2-1	.	TRBV19	TGTGCCAGTAGAGGAGTTGGGATTCGCAATGAGCAGTTCTTC	CASRGVGIRNEQFF
.	TRBJ1-3	TRBD1	TRBV19	TGTGCCAGTAGTTGGTCATCCGTCAGGGGGTATGGAAACACCATATATTTT	CASSWSSVRGYGNTIYF
.	TRBJ1-5	.	TRBV4-3	TGCGCCAGCAGCCAAGATAGTCTGTCAAATCAGCCCCAGCATTTT	CASSQDSLSNQPQHF
few	TRBJ2-5	.	TRBV5-1	TGCGCCAGCAGCTTGGACAGTTTACCCCAAGAGACCCAGTACTTC	CASSLDSLPQETQYF
.	TRBJ2-7	TRBD2	TRBV4-3	TGCGCCAGCAGCCCTTCCTCTAGCGGGGCCTACGAGCAGTACTTC	CASSPSSSGAYEQYF
once	TRBJ2-7	.	TRBV2	TGTGCCAGCAGTGAACAGGAGTACGAGCAGTACTTC	CASSEQEYEQYF
.	TRBJ2-1	TRBD2	TRBV5-1	TGCGCCAGCAGGGTACTAGCGGGAGGTGGCAATGAGCAGTTCTTC	CASRVLAGGGNEQFF
.	TRBJ2-1	.	TRBV24-1	TGTGCCACCAGTGATCCGCGGACGGTCAATGAGCAGTTCTTC	CATSDPRTVNEQFF